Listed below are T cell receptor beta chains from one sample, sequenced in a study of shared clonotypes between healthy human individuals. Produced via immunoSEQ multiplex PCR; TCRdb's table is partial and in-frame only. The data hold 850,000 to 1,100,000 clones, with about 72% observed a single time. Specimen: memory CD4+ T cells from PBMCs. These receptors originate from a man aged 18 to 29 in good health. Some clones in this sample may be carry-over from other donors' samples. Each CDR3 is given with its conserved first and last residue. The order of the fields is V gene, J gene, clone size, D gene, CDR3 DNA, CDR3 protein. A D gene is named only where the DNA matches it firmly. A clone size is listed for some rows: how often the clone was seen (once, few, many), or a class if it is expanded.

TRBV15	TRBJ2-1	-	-	TGTGCCACCAGCAGAGATTTATCAAGCTCCTACAATGAGCAGTTCTTC	CATSRDLSSSYNEQFF
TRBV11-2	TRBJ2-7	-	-	TGTGCCAGCAGCTTAGGGGGCTACGGCCCGGGGGAGCAGTACTTC	CASSLGGYGPGEQYF
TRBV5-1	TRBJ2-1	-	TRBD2	TGCGCCAGCCGCCAAATGGGATCTACTAGCGGGAGCTCCTACAATGAGCAGTTCTTC	CASRQMGSTSGSSYNEQFF
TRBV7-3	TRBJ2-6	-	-	TGTGCCAGCAGCTTCGGGGCCTCTGGGGCCAACGTCCTGACTTTC	CASSFGASGANVLTF
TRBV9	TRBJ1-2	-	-	TGTGCCAGCAGCGCAGAGAATTCCCGCTATGGCTACACCTTC	CASSAENSRYGYTF
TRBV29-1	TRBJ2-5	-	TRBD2	TGCAGCGTTCCAGCGGGAGGCCAAGAGACCCAGTACTTC	CSVPAGGQETQYF
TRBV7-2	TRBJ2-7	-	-	TGTGCCAGCACCTCCGGGACTCGCACTGTTGAGCAGTACTTC	CASTSGTRTVEQYF
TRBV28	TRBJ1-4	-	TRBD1	TGTGCCAGCAGTTTGGTGGGACAGGCTAATGAAAAACTGTTTTTT	CASSLVGQANEKLFF
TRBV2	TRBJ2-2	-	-	TGTGCCAGCAGGGGGGCCAGGAACACCGGGGAGCTGTTTTTT	CASRGARNTGELFF
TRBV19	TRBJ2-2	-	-	TGTGCCAGTAGTATCAATGCGAACACCGGGGAGCTGTTTTTT	CASSINANTGELFF
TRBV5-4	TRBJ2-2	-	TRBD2	TGTGCCAGCAGCTTGGGGACTAGCGGAAACACCGGGGAGCTGTTTTTT	CASSLGTSGNTGELFF
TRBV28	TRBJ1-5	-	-	TGTGCCAGCAGTTTACAAGGTAGTAGCAATCAGCCCCAGCATTTT	CASSLQGSSNQPQHF
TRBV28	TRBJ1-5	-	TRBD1	TGTGCCAGCAGTTCGACAGGGGGCTTGGATCAGCCCCAGCATTTT	CASSSTGGLDQPQHF
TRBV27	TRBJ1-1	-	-	TGTGCCAGCAGTTTATATCGGGGGAACACTGAAGCTTTCTTT	CASSLYRGNTEAFF
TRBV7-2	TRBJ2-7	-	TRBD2	TGTGCCAGCAGCCCCCTCCCGGGACTAGCCACCGAGCAGTACTTC	CASSPLPGLATEQYF
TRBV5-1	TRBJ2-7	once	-	TGCGCCAGCAGCCTCCCCTCCTACGAGCAGTACTTC	CASSLPSYEQYF
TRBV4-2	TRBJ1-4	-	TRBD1	TGTGCCAGCAGCCAAAATTTACAGGGGTTTAATGAAAAACTGTTTTTT	CASSQNLQGFNEKLFF